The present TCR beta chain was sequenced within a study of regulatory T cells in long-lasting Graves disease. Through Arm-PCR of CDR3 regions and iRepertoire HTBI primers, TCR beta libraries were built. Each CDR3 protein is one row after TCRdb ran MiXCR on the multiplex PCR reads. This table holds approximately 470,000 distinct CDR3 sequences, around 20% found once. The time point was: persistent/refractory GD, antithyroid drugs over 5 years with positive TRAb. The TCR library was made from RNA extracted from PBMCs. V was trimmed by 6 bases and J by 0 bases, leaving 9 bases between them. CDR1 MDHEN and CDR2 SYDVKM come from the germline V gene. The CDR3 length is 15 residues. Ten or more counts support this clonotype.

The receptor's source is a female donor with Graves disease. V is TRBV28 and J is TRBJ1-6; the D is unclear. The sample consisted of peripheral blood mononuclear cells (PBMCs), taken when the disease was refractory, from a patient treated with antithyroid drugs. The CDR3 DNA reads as TGTGCCAGCAGCACTATGCCCTCCTATAATTCACCCCTCCACTTT. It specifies CASSTMPSYNSPLHF.